The table lists the clone carrying this T cell receptor beta chain with a count of one. The record originates from a study of cytomegalovirus exposure and HLA in healthy donors. After removal of 3 bases from V and 0 bases from J, the junction contained 11 bases not matched to a gene. This CDR3 spans 20 amino acids. Germline V gene sequence: CDR1 KGHSH, CDR2 LQKENI. Only in-frame clones appear in the TCRdb table, and some are missing; sequencing was by immunoSEQ multiplex PCR. The sample includes a few hundred thousand clones, less than 95% of them seen just once. This sequence was found in a woman aged 30 to 39 in good health and CMV-seronegative. Input material: PBMCs. This chain joins TRBV18 and TRBJ2-5, with TRBD2 matching 15 bases. The CDR3 here is CASSPRGPGLAGGYQETQYF. CDR3 DNA: TGTGCCAGCTCACCTAGGGGACCGGGACTAGCGGGAGGTTACCAAGAGACCCAGTACTTC.